This TCR beta chain was sequenced for a study of early T cells in non-severe SARS-CoV-2 infection. Whole-study findings and limits: Using VDJdb, the matching emphasized anti-spike CD8 responses while missing private and CD4 specificities.

This clonotype was counted between two and nine times. Its matching antigen is unknown. TCRdb used MiXCR to reprocess the 5' RACE reads, holding one entry per CDR3 protein. The table has roughly 58,000 distinct CDR3 sequences, 6.2% seen once. Germline V CDR1 and CDR2: LGHNA, YSLEER. The length of the CDR3 is 18 residues. Trimming cost V 4 bases and J 0 bases, with 16 bases left between them. The receptor comes from an adult who was a healthcare worker with PCR-confirmed SARS-CoV-2 infection or an uninfected control (not recorded which). This chain joins TRBV4-3 and TRBJ2-6; the D gene is possibly TRBD1 (5 bases). The sample consisted of whole blood. The CDR3 loop is CASSRGDTGSSGANVLTF. As DNA, the CDR3 is TGCGCCAGCAGCCGCGGAGATACAGGAAGCTCTGGGGCCAACGTCCTGACTTTC.